The clone carrying this T cell receptor beta chain was detected many times. Antigen specificity is unknown. The time point here: sample taken at primary tumor resection. No cells were sorted before sequencing. The whole RNA sequenced was extracted from tumor, nontumor lung or frozen PBMC. V trimming: 1 base; J trimming: 0 bases; junction bases outside the gene matches: 3. The CDR3 has 15 amino acids. Germline assignment: CDR1 LGHNA and CDR2 YNFKEQ. The sample belongs to a study of spatial heterogeneity in lung cancer. Study in general: Each time, sequencing found more beta-chain sequences than alpha-chain sequences.

In TCRdb, the 5' RACE reads were re-called with MiXCR into one record per CDR3 protein. In the table there are over 7,500 distinct CDR3 sequences, 6.3% of which are singletons. Whole-study findings and limits: Tumoral mutation counts were tracked by counts of expanded intratumoral alpha and beta TCRs.

The clonotype was recovered from a female donor with early-stage non-small cell lung cancer. J is TRBJ2-7 and V is TRBV4-2; TRBD1 agrees at 7 bases. Source: lung tumor tissue, taken at surgery. CDR3: CASSQVWDSSYEQYF. The CDR3 DNA sequence: TGTGCCAGCAGCCAAGTCTGGGACAGCTCCTACGAGCAGTACTTC.